The clone carrying this TCR beta chain appeared many times. This entry is derived from a study of T-cell reconstitution after alpha-beta-depleted transplantation in children. Construction of the TCRbeta library involved unique molecular identifiers. TCRdb recomputed calls from the PCR reads with MiXCR, one row per CDR3 protein. The sample lists hundreds of thousands of distinct CDR3 sequences; 15% to 20% were seen once. The specimen was PBMCs from the stem cell graft donor, collected from the stem cell graft. The sequence was collected from a human donor who donated a stem cell graft to a child with acute myeloid leukemia.

This chain's CDR3 is CSAPGTGHGYTF. The CDR3 DNA sequence: TGCAGTGCTCCCGGGACAGGGCATGGCTACACCTTC. The chain joins TRBV20-1 to TRBJ1-2; 9 nucleotides agree with TRBD1. The junction had 4 bases not matched to a gene; V was cut back by 5 bases and J by 6 bases. The length of the CDR3 is 12 residues. CDR1 is DFQATT, CDR2 SNEGSKA, per germline (reference sequence).